Each of the 32 T cell receptor beta chains below was sequenced from the same sample in a study of control samples from healthy donors and cancer patients (TCRdb year 2020). Library preparation used the immunoSEQ multiplex PCR assay. Here the immuneACCESS table is served through TCRdb, limited to in-frame sequences with V and J called. Missing clones are a known gap in these copies; in checked studies unresolved V genes cover under half, and the rest lacks a known reason. This sample is represented by some 100,000 clones; roughly 92% of them were singletons. The top ten clonotypes cover about 3% of the sample. Input material: blood. These receptors were obtained from a human donor in good health. The donor label of this sample is uncertain.

The chain links TRBV19 to TRBJ1-5; D is unresolved. CDR3 length: 13 amino acids. The V end was cut by 3 bases, the J end by 5 bases, with 8 bases between. Germline loops: CDR1 LNHDA, CDR2 SQIVND (reference sequence). The CDR3 region is CASSIGFHQPQHF. Written as DNA, the CDR3 is TGTGCCAGTAGTATCGGCTTTCATCAGCCCCAGCATTTT. Combining the CDR3 with reference TRBV19 and TRBJ1-5 gives the whole variable domain DGGITQSPKYLFRKEGQNVTLSCEQNLNHDAMYWYRQDPGQGLRLIYYSQIVNDFQKGDIAEGYSVSREKKESFPLTVTSAQKNPTAFYLCASSIGFHQPQHFGDGTRLSIL.

This clone was counted a single time. This chain uses TRBV9 with TRBJ2-3; a possible D gene is TRBD1 (5 bases). V lost 0 bases and J lost 0, with 11 bases in between. Looked up from germline, CDR1 is SGDLS and CDR2 is YYNGEE. The CDR3 runs 16 residues. The CDR3 DNA is TGTGCCAGCAGCGTAGGGTTCAAGGGGAGCACAGATACGCAGTATTTT. Translation: CASSVGFKGSTDTQYF.

DNA for the CDR3: TGTGCTAGTGGTACTTCGAGTCAGCCCCAGCATTTT. Translated, it gives CASGTSSQPQHF. The rearrangement joins TRBV12-5 to TRBJ1-5; no reliable D call. Germline V gene sequence: CDR1 LGHNT, CDR2 FRNRAP. The CDR3 extends over 12 amino acids. Trimming cost V 5 bases and J 6 bases, with 8 bases left between them.

This chain connects TRBV2 to TRBJ2-5; TRBD2 aligns across 8 bases. The CDR3 consists of 15 residues. V trimming: 4 bases; J trimming: 5 bases; junction bases outside the gene matches: 9. Germline assignment: CDR1 SNHLY and CDR2 FYNNEI. CDR3 sequence: CASSGYGGAGETQYF. For the CDR3, the DNA is TGTGCCAGCAGTGGATACGGGGGGGCTGGGGAGACCCAGTACTTC.

The CDR3 region has the DNA TGCAGTGGGGTAGTCGGGGATACGCAGTATTTT. Its translation: CSGVVGDTQYF. The chain carries TRBV20-1 and TRBJ2-3; D unresolved. The germline gives CDR1 DFQATT, CDR2 SNEGSKA (reference sequence). V shed 7 bases and J shed 6 bases, with 11 bases lying between them. The length of the CDR3 is 11 residues.

The chain has TRBV14 and TRBJ2-5; no clear D gene. Trimming took off 0 bases at V and 1 base at J, with 18 bases between the two ends. The CDR3 totals 18 residues. CDR1 and CDR2 from the germline V gene are SGHDN and FVKESK. CDR3 amino acids: CASSQDVETYNLQETQYF. In DNA, the CDR3 is TGTGCCAGCAGCCAAGATGTCGAGACTTACAACCTCCAAGAGACCCAGTACTTC.

The chain combines TRBV2 with TRBJ1-2; maybe TRBD1 (5 bases). This CDR3 contains 13 residues. V lost 6 bases, J lost 0 bases, and 8 bases lay in between. CDR1 and CDR2 from the germline V gene are SNHLY and FYNNEI. Here the CDR3 reads CASREGTNYGYTF. The CDR3 nucleotides are TGTGCCAGCAGGGAGGGGACTAACTATGGCTACACCTTC.

This chain uses TRBV15 with TRBJ1-5; D not resolved. V dropped 8 bases and J dropped 5 bases, with 13 bases sitting between them. Germline V gene sequence: CDR1 LNHNV, CDR2 YYDKDF (reference sequence). The CDR3 extends over 13 amino acids. CDR3 amino acids: CATRANFDQPQHF. In DNA, the CDR3 is TGTGCCACCCGGGCAAATTTCGATCAGCCCCAGCATTTT.

V is TRBV15 and J is TRBJ2-3; possibly TRBD2 for D (5 bases). Trimming stripped 6 bases from V and 0 bases from J, with 7 bases between. The CDR3 is 13 residues long. The V gene's germline CDR1 is LNHNV and CDR2 YYDKDF (reference sequence). The CDR3 DNA sequence: TGTGCCACCAGTCCGGGGAGCACAGATACGCAGTATTTT. It specifies CATSPGSTDTQYF.

V is TRBV14 and J is TRBJ1-1, with D unclear. The germline V gene has CDR1 SGHDN and CDR2 FVKESK. V was clipped by 4 bases and J by 4 bases, with 7 bases between them. The CDR3 has 12 amino acids. The CDR3 here is CASSPLGTEAFF. DNA of the CDR3: TGTGCCAGCAGCCCTCTTGGCACTGAAGCTTTCTTT.

The chain is built from TRBV7-4 and TRBJ2-7; TRBD1 matches at 10 bases. This CDR3 spans 15 amino acids. Germline CDR1 reads SGHVT; CDR2 reads SQSDAQ. The junction had 6 bases not matched to a gene; V was cut back by 5 bases and J by 2 bases. The CDR3 sequence: CASSPGTGATYEQYF. In DNA, the CDR3 is TGTGCCAGCAGCCCCGGGACAGGGGCAACCTACGAGCAGTACTTC. Filled out from reference TRBV7-4 and TRBJ2-7, the complete variable domain reads GAGVSQSPRYKVAKRGRDVALRCDSISGHVTLYWYRQTLGQGSEVLTYSQSDAQRDKSGRPSGRFSAERPERSVSTLKIQRTEQGDSAVYLCASSPGTGATYEQYFGPGTRLTVT.

A word on this clone: Different DNA sequences within this sample yield the same CDR3. The gene calls are TRBV5-1 and TRBJ2-7; no clear D gene. The CDR3 covers 13 residues. Deletions cut 1 base from V and 3 bases from J, with 8 bases between. CDR1 SGHRS and CDR2 YFSETQ come from the germline V gene. CDR3 amino acids: CASSLQDSYEQYF. CDR3 bases: TGCGCCAGCAGCTTGCAGGATAGCTACGAGCAGTACTTC. The complete variable domain, with remaining parts taken from reference TRBV5-1 and TRBJ2-7, reads KAGVTQTPRYLIKTRGQQVTLSCSPISGHRSVSWYQQTPGQGLQFLFEYFSETQRNKGNFPGRFSGRQFSNSRSEMNVSTLELGDSALYLCASSLQDSYEQYFGPGTRLTVT.

The V gene is TRBV6-6, the J gene TRBJ2-5, with unresolved D. Trimming stripped 2 bases from V and 2 bases from J, with 9 bases between. Looked up from germline, CDR1 is MNHNY and CDR2 is SVGAGI (reference sequence). The CDR3 covers 14 residues. The CDR3 DNA reads as TGTGCCAGCAGTTACAGTCCTATTCAAGAGACCCAGTACTTC. It codes for CASSYSPIQETQYF.

Note on this clone: An end of the junction does not agree with germline; a read error may underlie this. This chain joins TRBV25-1 and TRBJ1-6, with 7 bases fitting TRBD1. Germline V gene lookup returns CDR1 MGHDK and CDR2 SYGVNS. There are 14 residues in the CDR3. DNA for the CDR3: TGTGCCAGCAGTCCAGGGGGGTATAGTTCACCCCTCCACTTT. Its protein is CASSPGGYSSPLHF.

The rearrangement joins TRBV25-1 to TRBJ2-2, with 8 nucleotides matching TRBD1. The CDR3 is made up of 15 amino acids. The J segment lost 3 bases and the V segment lost 6 bases, leaving 6 bases of the junction unmatched. CDR1 MGHDK and CDR2 SYGVNS come from the germline V gene. The CDR3 DNA is TGTGCCAGCAGCGCCAGGGGGCCCCACACCGGGGAGCTGTTTTTT. The encoded protein is CASSARGPHTGELFF.

The chain couples TRBV10-1 to TRBJ2-5, with 7 bases matching TRBD1. After removal of 3 bases from V and 4 bases from J, the junction contained 2 bases not matched to a gene. The CDR3 extends over 13 amino acids. The germline V gene has CDR1 WNHNN and CDR2 SYGVQD (reference sequence). CDR3 sequence reads: CASSESGGETQYF. CDR3 in DNA: TGCGCCAGCAGTGAATCAGGGGGAGAGACCCAGTACTTC.

The V and J genes are TRBV5-4 and TRBJ2-7; TRBD2 aligns across 7 bases. Trimming cost V 4 bases and J 5 bases; bases outside gene matches: 12. CDR1 SGHNT and CDR2 YYREEE come from the germline V gene (reference sequence). The CDR3 consists of 15 residues. The CDR3 nucleotides read TGTGCCAGCAGCCCAATCCCCGGGGGGAAGGACGAGCAGTACGTC. This sequence encodes CASSPIPGGKDEQYV.

The CDR3 region has the DNA TGTGCCAGCAGCCTCACCGGGACAGGGGGCGGGAACACTGAAGCTTTCTTT. It is translated as CASSLTGTGGGNTEAFF. The chain couples TRBV7-9 to TRBJ1-1, with 12 bases lining up with TRBD1. This CDR3 is 17 amino acids long. From germline, CDR1 is SEHNR and CDR2 FQNEAQ (reference sequence). Trimming removed 5 bases from V and 1 base from J; junction bases left unmatched: 8. The full variable domain, rest sourced from reference TRBV7-9 and TRBJ1-1, is DTGVSQNPRHKITKRGQNVTFRCDPISEHNRLYWYRQTLGQGPEFLTYFQNEAQLEKSRLLSDRFSAERPKGSFSTLEIQRTEQGDSAMYLCASSLTGTGGGNTEAFFGQGTRLTVV.

The chain carries TRBV6-5 and TRBJ2-3; 7 nucleotides agree with TRBD1. CDR3 length equals 14 residues. Germline loops: CDR1 MNHEY, CDR2 SVGAGI. V lost 6 bases to trimming and J lost 2 bases; unmatched junction nucleotides: 5. The CDR3 nucleotides are TGTGCCAGCAGGGGGACAGCACACACAGATACGCAGTATTTT. As protein: CASRGTAHTDTQYF.

This chain uses TRBV24-1 with TRBJ1-1, with 9 bases that match TRBD1. The CDR3 contains 16 residues. Germline V gives CDR1 KGHDR, CDR2 SFDVKD. Germline trimming cut 1 base from V and 11 bases from J; bases unmatched to any gene: 13. CDR3 region: CATSDFGTGRSSMAFF. The CDR3 bases are TGTGCCACCAGTGATTTCGGGACAGGGCGGTCGAGTATGGCTTTCTTT.

The CDR3 DNA reads as TGTGCCAGCAGCCAAGAAAAGTGGCGGCGCGAGATCTCTGGGGCCAACGTCCTGACTTTC. Amino acids: CASSQEKWRREISGANVLTF. The J gene is TRBJ2-6, the V gene TRBV3-1 (or the pseudogene TRBV3-2); D gene unclear. The ends were cut back, 0 bases at V and 0 bases at J, with 18 bases in the middle. This CDR3 spans 20 amino acids. Germline values: CDR1 LGHDT, CDR2 YNNKEL (reference sequence).

The chain combines TRBV7-2 with TRBJ1-1, with a weak D call TRBD1 (5 bases). This CDR3 contains 13 residues. Germline CDR1 SGHTA, CDR2 FQGNSA. Trimming pared 5 bases from V and 3 bases from J, leaving 10 bases between. The DNA of the CDR3 is TGTGCCAGCAGCCCGGGGCTTTACACTGAAGCTTTCTTT. Translated: CASSPGLYTEAFF.

The rearrangement joins TRBV30 to TRBJ1-3; the D gene is possibly TRBD1 (5 bases). This CDR3 contains 14 residues. The V gene lost 2 bases and the J gene lost 4 bases, with 12 bases spanning the gap. Germline CDR1 is GTSNPN and CDR2 is SVGIG (reference sequence). CDR3 residues: CAWSKGLSGNTIYF. The DNA of the CDR3 is TGTGCCTGGAGTAAGGGGCTGAGCGGAAACACCATATATTTT.

V and J are TRBV3-1 (or the pseudogene TRBV3-2) and TRBJ2-7, with D unclear. CDR1 and CDR2 (germline): LGHDT, YNNKEL (reference sequence). The V gene lost 1 base and the J gene lost 3 bases, with 13 bases spanning the gap. This CDR3 region has 15 residues. The CDR3: CASSQGLSQSYEQYF. The CDR3 coding sequence is TGTGCCAGCAGCCAAGGTTTGAGCCAAAGCTACGAGCAGTACTTC.

In regard to this clone: Other DNA sequences within the sample encode an identical CDR3. The genes are TRBV12-5 and TRBJ2-2; D uncertain. The CDR3 runs to 13 residues. Trimming removed 4 bases at V and 1 base at J, with 4 bases between. Germline values: CDR1 LGHNT, CDR2 FRNRAP. The CDR3 DNA is TGTGCTAGTGGTTCGATGAACACCGGGGAGCTGTTTTTT. Its protein product is CASGSMNTGELFF.

V gene TRBV11-3 combines with J gene TRBJ1-1; D uncertain. Trimming removed 5 bases at V and 3 bases at J, with 10 bases between. Germline V gene sequence: CDR1 SGHNT, CDR2 YENEEA. The CDR3 extends over 13 amino acids. The CDR3 coding sequence is TGTGCCAGCAGCACAAAGGGAGACACTGAAGCTTTCTTT. This sequence encodes CASSTKGDTEAFF. Based on the CDR3 plus reference TRBV11-3 and TRBJ1-1, the full variable domain is EAGVVQSPRYKIIEKKQPVAFWCNPISGHNTLYWYLQNLGQGPELLIRYENEEAVDDSQLPKDRFSAERLKGVDSTLKIQPAELGDSAVYLCASSTKGDTEAFFGQGTRLTVV.

The chain has TRBV5-4 and TRBJ1-1; D is unresolved. V lost 5 bases and J lost 0, with 5 bases in between. The CDR3 length is 12 residues. The V gene's germline CDR1 is SGHNT and CDR2 YYREEE (reference sequence). CDR3 DNA: TGTGCCAGCAGTTGGATGAACACTGAAGCTTTCTTT. It encodes CASSWMNTEAFF.

J is TRBJ2-3 and V is TRBV9; D call uncertain. With 0 bases removed from V and 1 base from J, the gap between germline ends came to 3 bases. The CDR3 is 13 amino acids. Germline V gene data show CDR1 as SGDLS and CDR2 as YYNGEE. The CDR3 spells CASSVDGTDTQYF. The CDR3 DNA follows: TGTGCCAGCAGCGTAGATGGCACAGATACGCAGTATTTT.

This clone is a singleton in its sample. V and J are TRBV6-5 and TRBJ2-6; D is ambiguous. Germline assignment: CDR1 MNHEY and CDR2 SVGAGI. The CDR3 runs to 15 residues. Deletions cut 7 bases from V and 0 bases from J, with 10 bases between. The CDR3 loop reads CASTPAGSGANVLTF. CDR3 coding DNA: TGTGCCAGCACCCCGGCCGGCTCTGGGGCCAACGTCCTGACTTTC.

The chain recombines TRBV19 with TRBJ2-7; 7 nucleotides agree with TRBD2. V dropped 7 bases and J dropped 2; count of bases not matched to a gene: 23. Per the germline V gene, CDR1 is LNHDA and CDR2 is SQIVND (reference sequence). The CDR3 totals 19 residues. DNA of the CDR3: TGTGCCAGTAAGCCAGCCTTTCGTAAGAGGCGGGGGTGTCCCTACGAGCAGTACTTC. Protein: CASKPAFRKRRGCPYEQYF.

The chain links TRBV5-4 to TRBJ1-2, with D perhaps matching TRBD1 (6 bases). The germline CDR1 and CDR2 sequences are SGHNT and YYREEE (reference sequence). The CDR3 sequence is 15 residues long. V was pared by 0 bases and J by 4 bases, with 13 bases between. The CDR3 reads CASSLAGLQGYGYTF. Written as DNA, the CDR3 is TGTGCCAGCAGCTTGGCCGGTTTACAGGGCTATGGCTACACCTTC.

The chain joins TRBV6-6 to TRBJ2-7; 9 nucleotides align to TRBD2. This CDR3 is 16 amino acids long. Per germline, CDR1 MNHNY and CDR2 SVGAGI (reference sequence). Trimming at V came to 7 bases and at J to 4 bases, leaving 14 bases not matched to a gene. CDR3 loop: CASNAIAGAGGYEQYF. The CDR3 DNA is TGTGCCAGCAATGCTATAGCGGGAGCGGGGGGTTACGAGCAGTACTTC.